This entry lists 20 T cell receptor beta chains sequenced from one sample in a study of regulatory T cells in long-lasting Graves disease. CDR3-region Arm-PCR and iRepertoire HTBI primers produced the TCR beta libraries. TCRdb reprocessed the multiplex PCR reads via MiXCR and lists one record per CDR3 protein. Of about 420,000 distinct CDR3 sequences in the sample, about a sixth are singletons; the top ten hold roughly 23%. Sample time point: newly diagnosed GD, antithyroid drugs for less than 3 months. The TCR library was made from RNA extracted from PBMCs. The sample also formed part of further work on T cells in Graves' hyperthyroidism and ophthalmopathy.

The material was peripheral blood mononuclear cells (PBMCs), obtained at new diagnosis, from a patient treated with antithyroid drugs. All receptors come from a young woman with Graves disease.

The V gene is TRBV7-2, the J gene TRBJ1-5, with TRBD1 as a possible D gene (5 bases). The CDR3 runs 14 residues. Germline CDR1 SGHTA, CDR2 FQGNSA. V lost 4 bases to trimming and J lost 6 bases, with 13 bases between them. CDR3 DNA sequence: TGTGCCAGCAGCTCCCAGGGTAACGGTCAGCCCCAGCATTTT. Translating it yields CASSSQGNGQPQHF. The variable domain in full, completed from reference TRBV7-2 and TRBJ1-5, reads GAGVSQSPSNKVTEKGKDVELRCDPISGHTALYWYRQSLGQGLEFLIYFQGNSAPDKSGLPSDRFSAERTGGSVSTLTIQRTQQEDSAVYLCASSSQGNGQPQHFGDGTRLSIL.

This clonotype has a handful of counts. The chain recombines TRBV27 with TRBJ2-2, with no clear D. The CDR3 consists of 14 residues. In germline, CDR1 is MNHEY, CDR2 SMNVEV (reference sequence). The V and J ends lost 6 bases and 4 bases respectively, with 12 bases between them. The CDR3: CASRLTESTGELFF. The CDR3 DNA reads TGTGCCAGCAGACTTACAGAGTCCACCGGGGAGCTGTTTTTT.

The J gene is TRBJ2-7, the V gene TRBV6-5, with D possibly called TRBD1 or TRBD2 (5 bases each). This CDR3 has 10 amino acids. CDR1 is MNHEY and CDR2 is SVGAGI in the germline V gene. The V gene lost 11 bases and the J gene lost 7 bases, with 12 bases spanning the gap. The CDR3 is CAGGFREQYF. Written as DNA, the CDR3 is TGTGCCGGGGGTTTTCGGGAGCAGTACTTC.

This clonotype was recorded at least ten times. The V and J genes are TRBV7-9 and TRBJ2-1; 10 bases line up with TRBD2. Per the germline V gene, CDR1 is SEHNR and CDR2 is FQNEAQ (reference sequence). Trimming removed 2 bases from V and 8 bases from J; junction bases left unmatched: 9. The CDR3 runs 16 residues. The CDR3 is CASSLNRLAGFDEQFF. The CDR3 nucleotides are TGTGCCAGCAGCTTAAATCGACTAGCGGGTTTCGATGAGCAGTTCTTC.

This clonotype occurred a few times. The J gene is TRBJ1-4, the V gene TRBV4-3; weak D call: TRBD1 (6 bases). The V end was cut by 3 bases, the J end by 11 bases, with 13 bases between. Looked up from germline, CDR1 is LGHNA and CDR2 is YSLEER. This CDR3 contains 13 residues. DNA of the CDR3: TGCGCCAGCAGCCACGAAACAGGGAACAAACTGTTTTTT. It specifies CASSHETGNKLFF.

The sample holds a few counts of this clonotype. J is TRBJ2-7 and V is TRBV2, with 9 bases lining up with TRBD2. The CDR3 runs to 13 residues. After removal of 6 bases from V and 4 bases from J, the junction contained 4 bases not matched to a gene. Germline V CDR1 and CDR2: SNHLY, FYNNEI. The CDR3 sequence: CASSDSGSYEQYF. CDR3 DNA: TGTGCCAGCAGCGATAGCGGGAGTTACGAGCAGTACTTC.

This clonotype was counted between two and nine times. The chain carries TRBV27 and TRBJ2-7, with D perhaps given as TRBD1 or TRBD2 (5 bases each). This CDR3 has 15 amino acids. V was shortened by 5 bases and J by 0 bases, with 14 bases between the two germline ends. Per the germline V gene, CDR1 is MNHEY and CDR2 is SMNVEV (reference sequence). The CDR3 protein is CASSSRDAYSYEQYF. In DNA form, the CDR3 reads TGTGCCAGCAGTAGCCGGGACGCGTACTCCTACGAGCAGTACTTC.

A note on this clonotype: One base separates it from a far larger clone, so it is likely a read error. CDR3 sequence: CASTRGNSLYNEQYF. The CDR3 region has the DNA TGTGCCAGTACCAGGGGGAATAGCCTTTACAATGAGCAGTACTTC. The chain joins TRBV19 to TRBJ2-7, with 7 bases fitting TRBD1. CDR3 length equals 15 residues. Trimming cost V 7 bases and J 7 bases; bases outside gene matches: 16. In germline, CDR1 is LNHDA, CDR2 SQIVND (reference sequence).

This clonotype appeared many times. The V gene is TRBV6-2 or TRBV6-3, the J gene TRBJ2-1; TRBD2 is a possible D gene (8 bases). V was cut by 11 bases and J by 7 bases, with 30 bases left in between. CDR1 is MNHEY, CDR2 SVGEGT, per germline. The CDR3 is 17 residues long. The CDR3 sequence is CAGSDRRTSYHTNEQFF. The CDR3 nucleotides are TGTGCCGGCTCGGACAGGAGGACTAGCTACCATACGAATGAGCAGTTCTTC.

This clonotype has a count of ten or more. The chain links TRBV27 to TRBJ1-2; 7 bases align to TRBD1. The CDR3 sequence is 14 residues long. Germline loops: CDR1 MNHEY, CDR2 SMNVEV (reference sequence). Germline trimming cut 3 bases from V and 7 bases from J; bases unmatched to any gene: 8. CDR3 coding DNA: TGTGCCAGCAGTTTCTACCCGGGACAGTCTGGCTACACCTTC. Translation: CASSFYPGQSGYTF.

This clonotype has ten or more counts. The genes are TRBV20-1 and TRBJ2-1; 11 nucleotides agree with TRBD2. Germline loops: CDR1 DFQATT, CDR2 SNEGSKA (reference sequence). CDR3 length equals 14 residues. With 3 bases clipped from V and 8 bases from J, the junction kept 6 bases outside the gene matches. The chain's CDR3 is CSASSGRARDEQFF. The CDR3 region has the DNA TGCAGTGCTAGTAGCGGGAGGGCCAGAGATGAGCAGTTCTTC.

The chain uses TRBV15 and TRBJ2-1; 7 bases are shared with TRBD1. Germline CDR1 LNHNV, CDR2 YYDKDF (reference sequence). This CDR3 region has 14 residues. With 7 bases clipped from V and 5 bases from J, the junction kept 8 bases outside the gene matches. The chain's CDR3 is CATNAGQVNNEQFF. The DNA for the CDR3 is TGTGCCACCAACGCAGGACAGGTGAACAATGAGCAGTTCTTC.

The chain has TRBV5-1 and TRBJ2-1, with D uncertain. V lost 0 bases and J 2 bases, leaving 9 bases between the germline ends. Germline V gene lookup returns CDR1 SGHRS and CDR2 YFSETQ. The CDR3 runs 15 residues. CDR3 loop: CASSLDPATYNEQFF. In nucleotides, the CDR3 is TGCGCCAGCAGCTTGGATCCTGCTACCTACAATGAGCAGTTCTTC.

V usage is TRBV27 and J usage is TRBJ1-5; D is uncertain. This CDR3 contains 13 residues. The germline CDR1 and CDR2 sequences are MNHEY and SMNVEV (reference sequence). V dropped 5 bases and J dropped 7 bases, with 12 bases sitting between them. The CDR3 nucleotides read TGTGCCAGCAGTGATACCCCCTGGCAGCCCCAGCATTTT. Encoded protein: CASSDTPWQPQHF.

This clonotype is labeled medium-sized. V and J are TRBV11-2 and TRBJ2-1; weak D call: TRBD1 (6 bases). CDR1 and CDR2 from the germline V gene are SGHAT and FQNNGV. V was cut by 11 bases and J by 5 bases, with 22 bases left in between. CDR3 length: 15 residues. The DNA of the CDR3 is TGTGCCGGGGGCTTAGGTCTAGCTCTAAACAATGAGCAGTTCTTC. This codes for CAGGLGLALNNEQFF.

This clonotype showed up many times. V is TRBV29-1 and J is TRBJ2-1; 9 bases line up with TRBD1. V lost 7 bases, J lost 4 bases, and 5 bases stayed unmatched. Germline CDR1 and CDR2: SQVTM and ANQGSEA. The CDR3 runs 13 residues. CDR3 region: CSGGDRAYNEQFF. The CDR3 DNA reads TGCAGCGGGGGGGACAGGGCGTACAATGAGCAGTTCTTC.

V and J are TRBV9 and TRBJ2-1, with D hard to call. This CDR3 contains 15 residues. Trimming left V 0 bases short and J 3 bases short, with 10 bases between. Germline values: CDR1 SGDLS, CDR2 YYNGEE. The CDR3 loop is CASSVEIAFYNEQFF. The DNA for the CDR3 is TGTGCCAGCAGCGTAGAGATCGCTTTCTACAATGAGCAGTTCTTC.

The chain couples TRBV10-3 to TRBJ2-1, with TRBD1 matching 11 bases. Germline lookup yields CDR1 ENHRY and CDR2 SYGVKD. This CDR3 is 16 amino acids long. V was clipped by 6 bases and J by 5 bases; unmatched bases: 9. The CDR3 protein is CAIRTQGQGDHNEQFF. CDR3 sequence (DNA): TGTGCCATCAGGACTCAGGGACAGGGGGATCACAATGAGCAGTTCTTC.

V usage is TRBV20-1 and J usage is TRBJ2-1; either TRBD1 or TRBD2 may fit D (5 bases each). Looked up from germline, CDR1 is DFQATT and CDR2 is SNEGSKA (reference sequence). The CDR3 sequence is 11 residues long. Between the trimmed V and J ends, which lost 6 bases and 5 bases, there was a span of 8 bases. The CDR3 here is CSAGTDNEQFF. In DNA form, the CDR3 reads TGCAGTGCCGGGACGGACAATGAGCAGTTCTTC.

This clonotype turned up a few times. V is TRBV27 and J is TRBJ1-1; D possibly corresponds to TRBD1 (6 bases). There are 15 residues in the CDR3. V was trimmed by 3 bases and J by 1 base, leaving 12 bases between them. Germline CDR1 MNHEY, CDR2 SMNVEV (reference sequence). The CDR3 DNA reads as TGTGCCAGCAGTTTCGCGGGGGGCGCGAACACTGAAGCTTTCTTT. It specifies CASSFAGGANTEAFF.